The 22 T cell receptor beta chains listed next were all sequenced from one sample in a study of blood T cell repertoires in COVID-19. Method: immunoSEQ multiplex PCR; TCRdb's copy keeps in-frame clones and lacks some. The table records about 50,000 clones, roughly 77% of them present only once. Sequencing was carried out using peripheral blood. The source is a man aged 65 to 79 with active or convalescent COVID-19.

The J gene is TRBJ1-5, the V gene TRBV9; D remains ambiguous. The CDR3 covers 15 residues. The germline gives CDR1 SGDLS, CDR2 YYNGEE. V dropped 4 bases and J dropped 2 bases, with 13 bases sitting between them. The CDR3, as DNA: TGTGCCAGCAGCCTAGACGGTGTGGGCAATCAGCCCCAGCATTTT. Protein sequence: CASSLDGVGNQPQHF.

The V and J genes are TRBV2 and TRBJ1-1; 8 bases line up with TRBD1. J was trimmed by 1 base and V by 8 bases; bases with no gene match: 6. The CDR3 sequence is 14 residues long. Germline CDR1 reads SNHLY; CDR2 reads FYNNEI. The CDR3 is CASLRGLSNTEAFF. The DNA for the CDR3 is TGTGCCAGCCTCAGGGGGCTTTCGAACACTGAAGCTTTCTTT.

The rearrangement links TRBV19 to TRBJ1-2; D is ambiguous. This CDR3 is 13 amino acids long. V was clipped by 2 bases and J by 6 bases, with 10 bases between them. Germline CDR1 reads LNHDA; CDR2 reads SQIVND (reference sequence). CDR3 DNA sequence: TGTGCCAGTAGTATAATCCGGTCGGATGGCTACACCTTC. Translation gives CASSIIRSDGYTF. Using reference TRBV19 and TRBJ1-2 for the parts outside the CDR3, the full variable domain is DGGITQSPKYLFRKEGQNVTLSCEQNLNHDAMYWYRQDPGQGLRLIYYSQIVNDFQKGDIAEGYSVSREKKESFPLTVTSAQKNPTAFYLCASSIIRSDGYTFGSGTRLTVV.

This clone has a single count. This chain uses TRBV10-2 with TRBJ2-1; D possibly corresponds to TRBD1 (6 bases). The ends were cut back, 3 bases at V and 6 bases at J, with 12 bases in the middle. The CDR3 extends over 14 amino acids. From germline, CDR1 is WSHSY and CDR2 SAAADI. The CDR3 here is CASSEYGGGNEQFF. CDR3 DNA: TGCGCCAGCAGTGAATATGGGGGCGGCAATGAGCAGTTCTTC.

The J gene is TRBJ1-4, the V gene TRBV28; D is perhaps TRBD1 (6 bases). CDR3 size: 15 residues. V dropped 6 bases and J dropped 5 bases, with 16 bases sitting between them. The germline V gene encodes CDR1 MDHEN and CDR2 SYDVKM. The CDR3 reads CASSTPDSANEKLFF. CDR3 nucleotide sequence: TGTGCCAGCAGCACTCCGGACAGCGCAAATGAAAAACTGTTTTTT.

The chain carries TRBV5-5 and TRBJ2-4; 10 nucleotides align to TRBD1. This CDR3 spans 18 amino acids. V dropped 1 base and J dropped 7; count of bases not matched to a gene: 14. Germline values: CDR1 SGHKS, CDR2 YYEKEE (reference sequence). CDR3 nucleotides: TGTGCCAGCAGCTTGAATCCGGGACAGGGGTCAACGATTAACATTCAGTACTTC. Translation gives CASSLNPGQGSTINIQYF.

This rearrangement joins TRBV7-2 to TRBJ2-1, with 8 bases that match TRBD2. CDR3 length: 17 amino acids. Germline V gene data show CDR1 as SGHTA and CDR2 as FQGNSA. Trimming took 0 bases from V and 2 from J; bases not matched to a gene: 6. CDR3 residues: CASSLAGTSVTYNEQFF. CDR3 nucleotides: TGTGCCAGCAGCTTAGCGGGGACTAGTGTGACCTACAATGAGCAGTTCTTC.

This clone was counted a single time. The chain recombines TRBV7-9 with TRBJ2-7; D is uncertain. Trimming pared 5 bases from V and 6 bases from J, leaving 17 bases between. The CDR3 consists of 14 residues. Germline lookup yields CDR1 SEHNR and CDR2 FQNEAQ (reference sequence). The CDR3: CASSRRNGAVEQYF. DNA for the CDR3: TGTGCCAGCAGCCGCCGCAATGGTGCGGTCGAGCAGTACTTC.

The J gene is TRBJ1-1, the V gene TRBV7-2; D unresolved. Germline assignment: CDR1 SGHTA and CDR2 FQGNSA. This CDR3 has 15 residues. V was shortened by 1 base and J by 0 bases, with 9 bases between the two germline ends. Here the CDR3 reads CASSLVRGMNTEAFF. Here the CDR3 DNA reads TGTGCCAGCAGCTTAGTTCGGGGAATGAACACTGAAGCTTTCTTT.

This chain uses TRBV3-1 (or the pseudogene TRBV3-2) with TRBJ1-4; 10 bases agree with TRBD1. Germline V gene data show CDR1 as LGHDT and CDR2 as YNNKEL (reference sequence). CDR3 length: 15 residues. V gave up 5 bases and J gave up 5 bases; unmatched junction bases: 5. This CDR3 is CASSVRTGGNEKLFF. The CDR3 coding sequence is TGTGCCAGCAGCGTACGGACAGGGGGGAATGAAAAACTGTTTTTT.

The V and J genes are TRBV21-1 and TRBJ2-1; no DNA check was done on the table's D call, TRBD2. TRBV21-1 is assigned pseudogene status. The CDR3 contains 20 residues. CDR3 sequence reads: CASSPKALSGGASSYNEQFF. CDR3 bases: TGTGCCAGCAGCCCCAAGGCCCTTAGCGGGGGGGCCAGCTCCTACAATGAGCAGTTCTTC.

The sample holds one count of this clone. The genes are TRBV6-6 and TRBJ2-7; 12 positions agree with TRBD2. There are 16 residues in the CDR3. The ends lost 4 bases at V and 2 bases at J; junction bases unmatched: 6. The germline V gene encodes CDR1 MNHNY and CDR2 SVGAGI (reference sequence). The CDR3 sequence: CASSSTSGRFAYEQYF. CDR3 in DNA: TGTGCCAGCAGTTCAACTAGCGGGAGGTTCGCCTACGAGCAGTACTTC.

This clone was found a few times. The chain joins TRBV28 to TRBJ1-2; the D gene is possibly TRBD1 (5 bases). CDR3 length: 13 amino acids. The ends were cut back, 5 bases at V and 2 bases at J, with 9 bases in the middle. From germline, CDR1 is MDHEN and CDR2 SYDVKM. This CDR3 is CASSRTGNYGYTF. CDR3 bases: TGTGCCAGCAGTCGTACAGGAAACTATGGCTACACCTTC.

In its sample, this clone was seen a few times. This chain connects TRBV7-8 to TRBJ1-1, with TRBD1 matching 7 bases. V lost 4 bases, J lost 5 bases, and 10 bases stayed unmatched. Germline assignment: CDR1 SGHVS and CDR2 FQNEAQ. This CDR3 has 15 amino acids. This CDR3 is CASSSPRQGDTEAFF. The CDR3, as DNA: TGTGCCAGCAGCTCCCCCAGACAGGGCGATACTGAAGCTTTCTTT.

The CDR3 nucleotides are TGTGCCTGGAGTGCTGACAGGGTAAACAATGAGCAGTTCTTC. Its protein product is CAWSADRVNNEQFF. This chain links TRBV30 with TRBJ2-1; 7 bases align to TRBD1. Germline V gene lookup returns CDR1 GTSNPN and CDR2 SVGIG (reference sequence). CDR3 size: 14 residues. V lost 1 base, J lost 5 bases, and 5 bases stayed unmatched.

The CDR3: CASSHGLAGDVTDTQYF. The CDR3 DNA follows: TGCGCCAGCAGCCATGGCCTAGCGGGAGACGTCACAGATACGCAGTATTTT. The gene calls are TRBV4-3 and TRBJ2-3; the match to TRBD2 covers 10 bases. Germline V lookup: CDR1 LGHNA, CDR2 YSLEER. The J segment lost 2 bases and the V segment lost 3 bases, leaving 8 bases of the junction unmatched. The CDR3 extends over 17 amino acids.

The chain has TRBV6-4 and TRBJ1-2; 7 bases agree with TRBD1. V trimming: 5 bases; J trimming: 5 bases; junction bases outside the gene matches: 14. CDR3 length: 16 residues. The germline gives CDR1 MRHNA, CDR2 SNTAGT. CDR3 sequence: CASSPLGGQPSYGYTF. The CDR3, as DNA: TGTGCCAGCAGTCCTCTGGGGGGACAGCCTTCTTATGGCTACACCTTC.

This clone has only one observation. V usage is TRBV24-1 and J usage is TRBJ2-3; 9 bases agree with TRBD2. The V and J ends lost 5 bases and 1 base, in that order; junction bases with no gene match: 3. The CDR3 is made up of 15 amino acids. Germline values: CDR1 KGHDR, CDR2 SFDVKD. The CDR3 DNA reads TGTGCCACCAGTGTTGTAGCGGGAGGCACAGATACGCAGTATTTT. Translating gives CATSVVAGGTDTQYF.

V usage is TRBV7-2 and J usage is TRBJ2-7, with TRBD2 matching 8 bases. CDR1 and CDR2 from the germline V gene are SGHTA and FQGNSA. CDR3 size: 15 residues. J lost 0 bases, V lost 2 bases, and 3 bases had no gene match. In nucleotides, the CDR3 is TGTGCCAGCAGCTTACTCGGGACTAGCTCCTACGAGCAGTACTTC. Amino acids: CASSLLGTSSYEQYF.

The gene calls are TRBV27 and TRBJ1-1, with D unresolved. CDR3 size: 15 residues. Between the trimmed V and J ends, which lost 6 bases and 0 bases, there was a span of 14 bases. CDR1 is MNHEY and CDR2 is SMNVEV in the germline V gene (reference sequence). CDR3 sequence (DNA): TGTGCCAGCAGGGAAAAGGGAGGACTGAACACTGAAGCTTTCTTT. This gives the protein CASREKGGLNTEAFF.

V usage is TRBV7-9 and J usage is TRBJ1-1; no definite D call. The CDR3 contains 14 residues. V was trimmed by 1 base and J by 0 bases, leaving 6 bases between them. Germline values: CDR1 SEHNR, CDR2 FQNEAQ (reference sequence). CDR3 loop: CASSLDPMNTEAFF. DNA of the CDR3: TGTGCCAGCAGCTTAGATCCAATGAACACTGAAGCTTTCTTT. The entire variable domain, with the rest obtained from reference TRBV7-9 and TRBJ1-1, is as follows: DTGVSQNPRHKITKRGQNVTFRCDPISEHNRLYWYRQTLGQGPEFLTYFQNEAQLEKSRLLSDRFSAERPKGSFSTLEIQRTEQGDSAMYLCASSLDPMNTEAFFGQGTRLTVV.

The V call is TRBV21-1, the J call TRBJ2-3; the DNA was not used to check the table's D call, TRBD1. TRBV21-1 is recorded as a pseudogene. The CDR3 spans 14 residues. CDR3 region: CASPCGTGTDTQYF. The CDR3 DNA sequence: TGTGCCAGTCCCTGCGGGACAGGGACAGATACGCAGTATTTT.